A single sample gave rise to the 20 T cell receptor beta chains below, sequenced in a study of T cells in Graves' hyperthyroidism and ophthalmopathy. TCR beta CDR3 region amplification was performed from RNA transcripts. Carried out on the TCR CDR3, a first-round RT-PCR used the HTBI primer set. TCRdb re-called the multiplex PCR reads through MiXCR, storing one row per CDR3 protein. The sample has roughly 93,000 distinct CDR3 sequences; about half are singletons. Material: blood. The receptors here all came from a woman aged 35 to 49 with Graves' hyperthyroidism.

Notes on this clonotype: With a much larger clone just one base away, this may be a read error. V is TRBV20-1 and J is TRBJ1-2; the match to TRBD1 covers 8 bases. The germline gives CDR1 DFQATT, CDR2 SNEGSKA (reference sequence). J gave up 6 bases and V 2 bases, and 8 bases lay outside the gene matches. This CDR3 contains 14 residues. CDR3 nucleotides: TGCAGTGCTAGACGGGCAGGGGGCGGCCATGGCTACACCTTC. Translating it yields CSARRAGGGHGYTF.

The V and J genes are TRBV29-1 and TRBJ2-5; D is ambiguous. This CDR3 region has 11 residues. V gave up 6 bases and J gave up 2 bases, with 7 bases separating them. Germline-derived CDR1 and CDR2 are SQVTM and ANQGSEA. The CDR3 sequence: CSVAHQETQYF. CDR3 bases: TGCAGCGTGGCCCATCAAGAGACCCAGTACTTC.

V is TRBV19 and J is TRBJ2-7; 9 bases agree with TRBD2. Germline V CDR1 and CDR2: LNHDA, SQIVND (reference sequence). The CDR3 loop spans 15 amino acids. V gave up 3 bases and J gave up 3 bases; unmatched junction bases: 6. CDR3 protein: CASSMGGAGGYEQYF. The CDR3, as DNA: TGTGCCAGTAGTATGGGAGGAGCGGGAGGCTACGAGCAGTACTTC.

This clonotype was seen ten or more times. The rearrangement uses TRBV13 and TRBJ2-5; 11 nucleotides agree with TRBD2. V lost 6 bases to trimming and J lost 1 base; unmatched junction nucleotides: 7. The CDR3 loop spans 16 amino acids. Per germline, CDR1 PRHDT and CDR2 FYEKMQ (reference sequence). This CDR3 is CASSPRLAGFQETQYF. The CDR3 nucleotides are TGTGCCAGCAGTCCCCGACTAGCGGGGTTCCAAGAGACCCAGTACTTC.

Comments on this clonotype: This sequence may be a read error, since a much larger clone differs from it by one base. The chain recombines TRBV2 with TRBJ2-2; TRBD2 aligns across 7 bases. J gave up 5 bases and V 6 bases, and 9 bases lay outside the gene matches. The CDR3 consists of 15 residues. The V gene's germline CDR1 is SNHLY and CDR2 FYNNEI. The DNA for the CDR3 is TGTGCCAGCAGCCGAGCGGGAAGAGGAACCGGGGAGCTGTTTTTT. As protein: CASSRAGRGTGELFF.

The rearrangement joins TRBV2 to TRBJ2-1; TRBD2 aligns across 9 bases. The CDR3 contains 15 residues. The V and J ends lost 1 base and 2 bases, in that order; junction bases with no gene match: 0. The V gene's germline CDR1 is SNHLY and CDR2 FYNNEI. The CDR3 DNA is TGTGCCAGCAGTGAAGGACTAGCGGCCTACAATGAGCAGTTCTTC. This encodes CASSEGLAAYNEQFF.

Many counts were recorded for this clonotype. V and J are TRBV7-2 and TRBJ1-2; D is perhaps TRBD1 (6 bases). The CDR3 runs to 18 residues. Germline CDR1 and CDR2: SGHTA and FQGNSA. Trimming pared 1 base from V and 3 bases from J, leaving 21 bases between. The DNA for the CDR3 is TGTGCCAGCAGCTTAGGAGGGGGTCTCTACGAGCAGTACTATGGCTACACCTTC. This translates into CASSLGGGLYEQYYGYTF.

This rearrangement joins TRBV5-1 to TRBJ1-1, with 7 bases lining up with TRBD1. V gave up 0 bases and J gave up 5 bases; unmatched junction bases: 16. The CDR3 contains 18 residues. The germline V gene has CDR1 SGHRS and CDR2 YFSETQ. The CDR3 region is CASSLARPAGRGGTEAFF. CDR3 nucleotide sequence: TGCGCCAGCAGCTTGGCCCGTCCCGCGGGCAGGGGGGGGACTGAAGCTTTCTTT.

The chain uses TRBV2 and TRBJ2-7, with 10 bases identical to TRBD1. The CDR3 is 14 residues long. The V gene's germline CDR1 is SNHLY and CDR2 FYNNEI. The J segment lost 5 bases and the V segment lost 6 bases, leaving 7 bases of the junction unmatched. The CDR3 DNA is TGTGCCAGCAGCGGAGGGACAGGGGATAACGAGCAGTACTTC. It codes for CASSGGTGDNEQYF.

This clonotype has only one observation. V and J are TRBV7-8 and TRBJ1-2; D might be TRBD1 (6 bases). CDR3 size: 13 residues. Germline CDR1 and CDR2: SGHVS and FQNEAQ. Trimming removed 3 bases at V and 10 bases at J, with 15 bases between. CDR3 region: CASSLETGGDYTF. CDR3 bases: TGTGCCAGCAGCTTGGAGACAGGAGGCGACTACACCTTC. Using reference TRBV7-8 and TRBJ1-2 for the parts outside the CDR3, the full variable domain is GAGVSQSPRYKVAKRGQDVALRCDPISGHVSLFWYQQALGQGPEFLTYFQNEAQLDKSGLPSDRFFAERPEGSVSTLKIQRTQQEDSAVYLCASSLETGGDYTFGSGTRLTVV.

This chain connects TRBV9 to TRBJ1-1; D call uncertain. In germline, CDR1 is SGDLS, CDR2 YYNGEE. Trimming pared 0 bases from V and 8 bases from J, leaving 11 bases between. CDR3 length equals 13 residues. CDR3 loop: CASSVGAAGEAFF. CDR3 nucleotides: TGTGCCAGCAGCGTAGGGGCCGCTGGGGAAGCTTTCTTT.

At least ten counts were recorded for this clonotype. The CDR3 region is CSVEKPRDFRVETQYF. For the CDR3, the DNA is TGCAGCGTTGAAAAGCCCCGGGACTTTAGAGTGGAGACCCAGTACTTC. The rearrangement uses TRBV29-1 and TRBJ2-5, with a tentative D call TRBD2 (6 bases). Germline V gene data show CDR1 as SQVTM and CDR2 as ANQGSEA. The CDR3 runs 16 residues. Trimming removed 2 bases at V and 5 bases at J, with 21 bases between.

The rearrangement joins TRBV10-3 to TRBJ1-6; D gene uncertain. In germline, CDR1 is ENHRY, CDR2 SYGVKD. Between the trimmed V and J ends, which lost 7 bases and 7 bases, there was a span of 11 bases. The CDR3 consists of 13 residues. The CDR3, as DNA: TGTGCCATCACCGACGGCCAAAATTCACCCCTCCACTTT. Protein product: CAITDGQNSPLHF.

This clonotype was picked up many times. The J gene is TRBJ1-2, the V gene TRBV4-1; perhaps TRBD1 as D (5 bases). The CDR3 runs 15 residues. In germline, CDR1 is MGHRA, CDR2 YSYEKL. With 1 base removed from V and 5 bases from J, the gap between germline ends came to 14 bases. This CDR3 is CASSQGVQAFYGYTF. CDR3 nucleotides: TGCGCCAGCAGCCAAGGTGTACAGGCCTTTTATGGCTACACCTTC.

This clonotype was found many times. The chain joins TRBV28 to TRBJ1-5; no firm D call. The CDR3 sequence is 14 residues long. The V end lost 4 bases, the J end lost 6 bases, and 13 bases lay between the germline ends. CDR1 and CDR2 (germline): MDHEN, SYDVKM. CDR3 in DNA: TGTGCCAGCAGTTCCCCAGCGGCGTCTCAGCCCCAGCATTTT. Its protein product is CASSSPAASQPQHF. The variable domain in full, with the rest retrieved from reference TRBV28 and TRBJ1-5, is DVKVTQSSRYLVKRTGEKVFLECVQDMDHENMFWYRQDPGLGLRLIYFSYDVKMKEKGDIPEGYSVSREKKERFSLILESASTNQTSMYLCASSSPAASQPQHFGDGTRLSIL.

Ten or more counts support this clonotype. This chain links TRBV6-2 or TRBV6-3 with TRBJ2-7; 7 bases align to TRBD1. J was trimmed by 7 bases and V by 5 bases; bases with no gene match: 5. Germline CDR1 reads MNHEY; CDR2 reads SVGEGT. The length of the CDR3 is 12 residues. CDR3 in amino acids: CASSIGQAEQYF. CDR3 bases: TGTGCCAGCAGTATTGGACAGGCGGAGCAGTACTTC.

This chain connects TRBV7-3 to TRBJ2-5; 9 bases are shared with TRBD1. CDR1 SGHTA and CDR2 FQGTGA come from the germline V gene. Trimming at V came to 5 bases and at J to 5 bases, leaving 12 bases not matched to a gene. The CDR3 covers 16 residues. In DNA, the CDR3 is TGTGCCAGCAGCCTCCTCTCGGGACAGGGTGGGGAGACCCAGTACTTC. Translated: CASSLLSGQGGETQYF.

The chain uses TRBV7-2 and TRBJ1-2, with TRBD1 identical over 7 bases. Germline loops: CDR1 SGHTA, CDR2 FQGNSA. Trimming removed 6 bases from V and 3 bases from J; junction bases left unmatched: 7. There are 14 residues in the CDR3. Here the CDR3 DNA reads TGTGCCAGCAGACCGACAGGGCAGCACTATGGCTACACCTTC. Encoded protein: CASRPTGQHYGYTF. The complete variable domain, with remaining parts taken from reference TRBV7-2 and TRBJ1-2, reads GAGVSQSPSNKVTEKGKDVELRCDPISGHTALYWYRQSLGQGLEFLIYFQGNSAPDKSGLPSDRFSAERTGGSVSTLTIQRTQQEDSAVYLCASRPTGQHYGYTFGSGTRLTVV.

This chain joins TRBV2 and TRBJ2-5; 10 bases align to TRBD2. The length of the CDR3 is 17 residues. CDR1 SNHLY and CDR2 FYNNEI come from the germline V gene. With V trimmed by 2 bases and J by 4 bases, 10 bases remained unmatched. The CDR3 DNA is TGTGCCAGCAGTGAACTAGCGGGAGAGGTTGGCGGAGAGACCCAGTACTTC. This encodes CASSELAGEVGGETQYF.

This clonotype was seen ten or more times. This sequence joins TRBV29-1 and TRBJ2-2; a weak D match, TRBD2 (6 bases). Between the trimmed V and J ends, which lost 5 bases and 0 bases, there was a span of 16 bases. CDR1 and CDR2 from the germline V gene are SQVTM and ANQGSEA. This CDR3 comprises 16 residues. CDR3 residues: CSVQMGAGSNTGELFF. In nucleotides, the CDR3 is TGCAGCGTTCAAATGGGAGCGGGCTCGAACACCGGGGAGCTGTTTTTT.